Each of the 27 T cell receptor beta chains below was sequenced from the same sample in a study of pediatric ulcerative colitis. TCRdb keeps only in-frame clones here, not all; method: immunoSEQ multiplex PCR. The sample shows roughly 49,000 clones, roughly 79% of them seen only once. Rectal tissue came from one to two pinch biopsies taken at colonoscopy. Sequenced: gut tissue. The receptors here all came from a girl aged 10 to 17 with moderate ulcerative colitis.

The CDR3 region has the DNA TGTGCCAGCAGCAAAGGCGGGGTATTGCAGCCCCAGCATTTT. Encoded protein: CASSKGGVLQPQHF. V and J are TRBV7-9 and TRBJ1-5; D remains unclear. The CDR3 runs 14 residues. Trimming shortened V by 5 bases and J by 7 bases, and 15 bases separated the two germline ends. CDR1 is SEHNR and CDR2 is FQNEAQ in the germline V gene (reference sequence).

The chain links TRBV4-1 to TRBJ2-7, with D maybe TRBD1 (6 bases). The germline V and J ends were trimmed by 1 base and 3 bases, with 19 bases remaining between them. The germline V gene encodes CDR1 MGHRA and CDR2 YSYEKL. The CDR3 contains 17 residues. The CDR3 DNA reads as TGCGCCAGCAGCCAAGGACATAGGAACAGGGTACGCTACGAGCAGTACTTC. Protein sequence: CASSQGHRNRVRYEQYF.

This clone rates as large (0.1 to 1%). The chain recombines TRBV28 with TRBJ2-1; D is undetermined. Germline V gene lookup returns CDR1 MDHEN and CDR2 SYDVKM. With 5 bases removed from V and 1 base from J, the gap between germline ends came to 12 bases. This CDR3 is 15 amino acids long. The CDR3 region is CASSLNLASYNEQFF. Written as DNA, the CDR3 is TGTGCCAGCAGTCTAAACTTGGCGTCCTACAATGAGCAGTTCTTC.

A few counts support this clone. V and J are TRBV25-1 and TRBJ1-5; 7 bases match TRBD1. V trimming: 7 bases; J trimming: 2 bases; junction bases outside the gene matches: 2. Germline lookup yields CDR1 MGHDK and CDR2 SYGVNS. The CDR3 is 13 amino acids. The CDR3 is CASTDRGNQPQHF. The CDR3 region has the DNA TGTGCCAGCACTGACAGGGGCAATCAGCCCCAGCATTTT.

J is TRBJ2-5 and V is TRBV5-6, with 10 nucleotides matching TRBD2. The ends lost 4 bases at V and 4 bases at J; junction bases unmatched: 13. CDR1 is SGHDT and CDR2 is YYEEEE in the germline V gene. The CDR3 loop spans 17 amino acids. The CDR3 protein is CASSAGTSVWGRETQYF. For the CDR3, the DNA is TGTGCCAGCAGCGCCGGGACTAGCGTTTGGGGTCGAGAGACCCAGTACTTC.

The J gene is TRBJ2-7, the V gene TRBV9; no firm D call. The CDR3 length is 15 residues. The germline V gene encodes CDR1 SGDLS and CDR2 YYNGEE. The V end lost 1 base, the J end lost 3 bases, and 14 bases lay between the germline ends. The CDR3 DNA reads TGTGCCAGCAGCGTAAGTCCTACCTCCTACTACGAGCAGTACTTC. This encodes CASSVSPTSYYEQYF.

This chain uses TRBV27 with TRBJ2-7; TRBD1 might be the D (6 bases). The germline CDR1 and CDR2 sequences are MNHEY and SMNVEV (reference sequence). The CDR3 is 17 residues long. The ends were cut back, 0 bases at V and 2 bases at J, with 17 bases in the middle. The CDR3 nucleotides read TGTGCCAGCAGTTTATCGCCGACAGGTTGGACGACCTACGAGCAGTACTTC. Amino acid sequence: CASSLSPTGWTTYEQYF.

CDR3 bases: TGTGCCAGCAGCCTACCTAGCGCGGAGACCCAGTACTTC. It encodes CASSLPSAETQYF. This chain connects TRBV7-9 to TRBJ2-5; tentative D call: TRBD2 (6 bases). CDR3 length: 13 residues. V gave up 5 bases and J gave up 5 bases, with 12 bases separating them. In germline, CDR1 is SEHNR, CDR2 FQNEAQ (reference sequence).

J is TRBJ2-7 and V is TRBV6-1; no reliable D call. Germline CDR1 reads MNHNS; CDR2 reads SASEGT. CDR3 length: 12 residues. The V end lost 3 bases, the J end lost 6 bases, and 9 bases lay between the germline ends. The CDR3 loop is CASSDFFLEQYF. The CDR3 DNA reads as TGTGCCAGCAGTGATTTCTTTCTCGAGCAGTACTTC.

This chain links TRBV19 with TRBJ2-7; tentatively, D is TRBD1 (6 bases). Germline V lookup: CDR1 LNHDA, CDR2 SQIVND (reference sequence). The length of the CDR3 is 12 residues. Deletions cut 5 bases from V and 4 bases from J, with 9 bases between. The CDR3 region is CASSRQGYEQYF. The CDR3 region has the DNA TGTGCCAGTAGTCGTCAGGGGTACGAGCAGTACTTC. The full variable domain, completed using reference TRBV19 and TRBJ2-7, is DGGITQSPKYLFRKEGQNVTLSCEQNLNHDAMYWYRQDPGQGLRLIYYSQIVNDFQKGDIAEGYSVSREKKESFPLTVTSAQKNPTAFYLCASSRQGYEQYFGPGTRLTVT.

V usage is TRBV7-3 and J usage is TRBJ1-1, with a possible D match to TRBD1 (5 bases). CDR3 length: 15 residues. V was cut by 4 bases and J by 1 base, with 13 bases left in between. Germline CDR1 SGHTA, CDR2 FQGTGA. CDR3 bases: TGTGCCAGCAGCTCGACGGGACGGACGAACACTGAAGCTTTCTTT. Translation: CASSSTGRTNTEAFF.

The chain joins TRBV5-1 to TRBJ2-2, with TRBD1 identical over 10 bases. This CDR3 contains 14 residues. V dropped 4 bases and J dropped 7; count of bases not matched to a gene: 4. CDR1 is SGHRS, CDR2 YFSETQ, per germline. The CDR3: CASSEGQGYGELFF. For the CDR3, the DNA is TGCGCCAGCAGCGAGGGACAGGGGTACGGGGAGCTGTTTTTT.

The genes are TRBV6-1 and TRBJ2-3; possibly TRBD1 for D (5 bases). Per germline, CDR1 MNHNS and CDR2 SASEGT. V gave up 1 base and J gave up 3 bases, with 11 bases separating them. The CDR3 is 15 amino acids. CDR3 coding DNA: TGTGCCAGCAGTGAAGAAGGGGTAGGGACAGATACGCAGTATTTT. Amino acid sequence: CASSEEGVGTDTQYF.

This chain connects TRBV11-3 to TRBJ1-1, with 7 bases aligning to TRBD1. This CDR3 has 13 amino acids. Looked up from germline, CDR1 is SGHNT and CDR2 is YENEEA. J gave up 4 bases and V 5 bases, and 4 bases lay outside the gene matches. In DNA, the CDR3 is TGTGCCAGCAGCCAGGGGGTTGGCACTGAAGCTTTCTTT. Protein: CASSQGVGTEAFF.

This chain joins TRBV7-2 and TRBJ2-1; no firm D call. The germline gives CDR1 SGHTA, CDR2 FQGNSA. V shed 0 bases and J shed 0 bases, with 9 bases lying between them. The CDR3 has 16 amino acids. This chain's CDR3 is CASSLAGRLSYNEQFF. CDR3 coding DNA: TGTGCCAGCAGCTTAGCGGGCCGCCTCTCCTACAATGAGCAGTTCTTC. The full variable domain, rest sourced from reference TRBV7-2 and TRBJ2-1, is GAGVSQSPSNKVTEKGKDVELRCDPISGHTALYWYRQSLGQGLEFLIYFQGNSAPDKSGLPSDRFSAERTGGSVSTLTIQRTQQEDSAVYLCASSLAGRLSYNEQFFGPGTRLTVL.

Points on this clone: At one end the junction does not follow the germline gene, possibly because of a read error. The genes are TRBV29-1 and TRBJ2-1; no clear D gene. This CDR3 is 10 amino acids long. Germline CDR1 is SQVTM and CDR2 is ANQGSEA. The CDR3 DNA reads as TGCAGCGTTCAAGACCGACTGCAGTTCTTC. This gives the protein CSVQDRLQFF.

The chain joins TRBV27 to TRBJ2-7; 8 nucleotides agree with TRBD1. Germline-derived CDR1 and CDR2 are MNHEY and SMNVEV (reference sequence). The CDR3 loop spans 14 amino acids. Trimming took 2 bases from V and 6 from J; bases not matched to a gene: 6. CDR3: CASSLVGQVGEQYF. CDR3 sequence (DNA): TGTGCCAGCAGTTTAGTGGGACAGGTCGGCGAGCAGTACTTC.

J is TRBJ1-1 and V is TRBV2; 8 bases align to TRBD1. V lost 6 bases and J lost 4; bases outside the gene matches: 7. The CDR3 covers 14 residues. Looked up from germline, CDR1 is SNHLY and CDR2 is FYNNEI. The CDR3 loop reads CASRDRAVFTEAFF. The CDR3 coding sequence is TGTGCCAGCAGGGACAGGGCGGTTTTCACTGAAGCTTTCTTT.

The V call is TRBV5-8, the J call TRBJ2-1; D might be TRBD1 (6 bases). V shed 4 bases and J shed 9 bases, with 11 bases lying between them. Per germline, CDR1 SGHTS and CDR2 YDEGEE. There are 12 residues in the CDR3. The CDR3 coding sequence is TGTGCCAGCAGCCTGATAGGGGGTGAGCAGTTCTTC. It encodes CASSLIGGEQFF.

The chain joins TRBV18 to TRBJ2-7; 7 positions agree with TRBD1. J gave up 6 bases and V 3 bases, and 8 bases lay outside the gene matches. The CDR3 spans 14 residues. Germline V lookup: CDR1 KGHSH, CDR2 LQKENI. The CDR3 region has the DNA TGTGCCAGCTCACCCCAAGGGGGCGTCGGCGAGCAGTACTTC. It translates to CASSPQGGVGEQYF. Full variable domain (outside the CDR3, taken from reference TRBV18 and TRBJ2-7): NAGVMQNPRHLVRRRGQEARLRCSPMKGHSHVYWYRQLPEEGLKFMVYLQKENIIDESGMPKERFSAEFPKEGPSILRIQQVVRGDSAAYFCASSPQGGVGEQYFGPGTRLTVT.

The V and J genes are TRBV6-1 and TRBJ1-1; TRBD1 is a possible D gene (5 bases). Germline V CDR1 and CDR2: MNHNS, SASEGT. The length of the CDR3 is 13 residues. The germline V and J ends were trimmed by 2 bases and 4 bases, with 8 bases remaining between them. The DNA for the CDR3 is TGTGCCAGCAGTGAACAGGGATCCACTGAAGCTTTCTTT. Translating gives CASSEQGSTEAFF.

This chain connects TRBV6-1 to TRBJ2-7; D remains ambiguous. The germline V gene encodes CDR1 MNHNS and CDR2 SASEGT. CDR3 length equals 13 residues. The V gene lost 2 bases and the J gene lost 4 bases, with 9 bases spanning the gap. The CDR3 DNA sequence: TGTGCCAGCAGTGAAAGGGTTTATTACGAGCAGTACTTC. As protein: CASSERVYYEQYF.

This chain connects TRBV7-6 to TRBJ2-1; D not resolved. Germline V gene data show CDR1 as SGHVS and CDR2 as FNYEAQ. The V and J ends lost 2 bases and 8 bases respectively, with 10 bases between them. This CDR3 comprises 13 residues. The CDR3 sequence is CASSLNYFDEQFF. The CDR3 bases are TGTGCCAGCAGCTTAAACTATTTCGATGAGCAGTTCTTC.

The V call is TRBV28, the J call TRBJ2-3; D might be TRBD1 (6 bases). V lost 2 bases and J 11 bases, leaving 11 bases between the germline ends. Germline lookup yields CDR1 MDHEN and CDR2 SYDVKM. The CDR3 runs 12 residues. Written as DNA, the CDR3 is TGTGCCAGCAGTTTAGCCAGGGACATGCAGTATTTT. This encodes CASSLARDMQYF.

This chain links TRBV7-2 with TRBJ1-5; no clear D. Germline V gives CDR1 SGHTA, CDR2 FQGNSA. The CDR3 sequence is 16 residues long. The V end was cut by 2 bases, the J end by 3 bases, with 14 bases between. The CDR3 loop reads CASSLNSLGANQPQHF. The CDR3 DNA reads TGTGCCAGCAGCTTAAACAGCCTGGGCGCCAATCAGCCCCAGCATTTT. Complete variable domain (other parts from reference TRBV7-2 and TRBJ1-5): GAGVSQSPSNKVTEKGKDVELRCDPISGHTALYWYRQSLGQGLEFLIYFQGNSAPDKSGLPSDRFSAERTGGSVSTLTIQRTQQEDSAVYLCASSLNSLGANQPQHFGDGTRLSIL.

The CDR3 coding sequence is TGTGCCAGCAGTTTAGGCGATGTCCCAGAAAAACTGTTTTTT. Translated, it gives CASSLGDVPEKLFF. The chain uses TRBV28 and TRBJ1-4; D unresolved. Germline-derived CDR1 and CDR2 are MDHEN and SYDVKM. Trimming shortened V by 2 bases and J by 8 bases, and 12 bases separated the two germline ends. This CDR3 region has 14 residues.

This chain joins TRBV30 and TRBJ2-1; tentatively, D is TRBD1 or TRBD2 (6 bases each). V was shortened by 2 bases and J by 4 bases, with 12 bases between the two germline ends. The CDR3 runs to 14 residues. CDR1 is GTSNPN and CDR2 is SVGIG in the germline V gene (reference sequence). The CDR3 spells CAWSHGGSYNEQFF. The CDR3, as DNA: TGTGCCTGGAGTCACGGGGGCTCATACAATGAGCAGTTCTTC.